This passage covers 20 T cell receptor beta chains from one sample sequenced in a study of cytomegalovirus exposure and HLA in healthy donors. The PCR employed 60 Vbeta primers together with 13 Jbeta primers. The data were produced by immunoSEQ multiplex PCR, yet TCRdb's version contains in-frame clones alone and is incomplete. The sample consists of 190,000 or so clones, around four fifths of them appearing once. Sequencing was carried out using PBMCs. These receptors were obtained from a woman aged 50 to 60 in good health and CMV-seropositive.

The rearrangement uses TRBV5-1 and TRBJ2-7, with 7 bases identical to TRBD1. Per germline, CDR1 SGHRS and CDR2 YFSETQ. This CDR3 region has 15 residues. The V gene end was trimmed by 4 bases and the J gene end by 2 bases; junction bases not matched to a gene: 9. CDR3 sequence: CASSPSPGTAYEQYF. The CDR3 region has the DNA TGCGCCAGCAGCCCCAGTCCCGGGACAGCCTACGAGCAGTACTTC.

V gene TRBV4-3 combines with J gene TRBJ1-6, with 7 bases matching TRBD1. CDR1 and CDR2 from the germline V gene are LGHNA and YSLEER. V was clipped by 1 base and J by 9 bases; unmatched bases: 9. CDR3 length equals 16 residues. CDR3 nucleotides: TGCGCCAGCAGCCAAGTTAAGACAGGGCGGCGTTCACCCCTCCACTTT. It codes for CASSQVKTGRRSPLHF.

V is TRBV19 and J is TRBJ2-1; 9 nucleotides match TRBD1. CDR1 is LNHDA and CDR2 is SQIVND in the germline V gene (reference sequence). After removal of 5 bases from V and 9 bases from J, the junction contained 8 bases not matched to a gene. This CDR3 has 14 amino acids. The CDR3: CASSYRGRNSEQFF. The CDR3 DNA reads as TGTGCCAGTAGTTACAGGGGGCGTAATAGTGAGCAGTTCTTC.

The chain uses TRBV5-1 and TRBJ2-3, with D possibly matching TRBD2 (6 bases). CDR3 length equals 14 residues. The V end was cut by 2 bases, the J end by 2 bases, with 9 bases between. Per the germline V gene, CDR1 is SGHRS and CDR2 is YFSETQ. CDR3 sequence reads: CASSFTSPTDTQYF. The CDR3 DNA follows: TGCGCCAGCAGCTTCACTAGCCCCACAGATACGCAGTATTTT.

This clone was observed a few times. The chain couples TRBV7-9 to TRBJ1-4, with TRBD1 matching over 7 bases. CDR3 length equals 18 residues. J lost 2 bases, V lost 5 bases, and 14 bases had no gene match. CDR1 and CDR2 (germline): SEHNR, FQNEAQ (reference sequence). The CDR3 spells CASSEIRQGLYTNEKLFF. Written as DNA, the CDR3 is TGTGCCAGCAGCGAGATTCGACAGGGCTTGTACACTAATGAAAAACTGTTTTTT. Complete variable domain (other parts from reference TRBV7-9 and TRBJ1-4): DTGVSQNPRHKITKRGQNVTFRCDPISEHNRLYWYRQTLGQGPEFLTYFQNEAQLEKSRLLSDRFSAERPKGSFSTLEIQRTEQGDSAMYLCASSEIRQGLYTNEKLFFGSGTQLSVL.

This clone was found a few times. The chain joins TRBV6-1 to TRBJ1-4; D might be TRBD1 (6 bases). This CDR3 spans 16 amino acids. V lost 4 bases and J lost 8, with 20 bases in between. CDR1 and CDR2 (germline): MNHNS, SASEGT. This CDR3 is CASSGERGGLREKLFF. The CDR3 bases are TGTGCCAGCAGTGGGGAGCGGGGGGGGCTTCGGGAAAAACTGTTTTTT.

This clone was picked up one time. J is TRBJ1-1 and V is TRBV15; D call uncertain. The V gene's germline CDR1 is LNHNV and CDR2 YYDKDF (reference sequence). The CDR3 totals 14 residues. Trimming took 3 bases from V and 0 from J, leaving 8 bases between them. The CDR3 region has the DNA TGTGCCACCAGCAGCCGGGTAATGAACACTGAAGCTTTCTTT. This encodes CATSSRVMNTEAFF.

This clone was seen just once. The rearrangement links TRBV6-5 to TRBJ2-5; the D gene is possibly TRBD1 (6 bases). The CDR3 has 12 residues. Trimming removed 6 bases at V and 4 bases at J, with 9 bases between. The V gene's germline CDR1 is MNHEY and CDR2 SVGAGI. The CDR3 DNA sequence: TGTGCCAGCAGCCCACAGGGAGAGACCCAGTACTTC. Residues: CASSPQGETQYF.

This sequence joins TRBV19 and TRBJ2-3; 7 nucleotides align to TRBD2. The CDR3 is 15 residues long. Germline trimming cut 3 bases from V and 4 bases from J; bases unmatched to any gene: 7. Germline-derived CDR1 and CDR2 are LNHDA and SQIVND (reference sequence). The CDR3 coding sequence is TGTGCCAGTAGTATCGGGGGGATAAGGTCAGATACGCAGTATTTT. Residues: CASSIGGIRSDTQYF.

The CDR3 DNA reads TGTGCCAGCCGCGGGCTCCGCACAGATACGCAGTATTTT. Protein: CASRGLRTDTQYF. The genes are TRBV6-1 and TRBJ2-3, with a tentative D call TRBD2 (5 bases). V lost 8 bases and J 1 base, leaving 10 bases between the germline ends. From germline, CDR1 is MNHNS and CDR2 SASEGT. CDR3 length equals 13 residues.

The gene calls are TRBV19 and TRBJ2-4, with D perhaps matching TRBD1 (5 bases). Trimming took off 9 bases at V and 0 bases at J, with 15 bases between the two ends. Per germline, CDR1 LNHDA and CDR2 SQIVND (reference sequence). The CDR3 loop spans 15 amino acids. The CDR3 sequence: CASSEAGLAKNIQYF. The CDR3, as DNA: TGTGCCAGCAGTGAGGCAGGGTTAGCCAAAAACATTCAGTACTTC.

The rearrangement uses TRBV6-5 and TRBJ2-2; possibly TRBD1 for D (6 bases). V was trimmed by 3 bases and J by 0 bases, leaving 11 bases between them. CDR3 length: 16 amino acids. Germline V gene lookup returns CDR1 MNHEY and CDR2 SVGAGI. The CDR3 region has the DNA TGTGCCAGCAGTTATAAGGGACAAGCGAACACCGGGGAGCTGTTTTTT. Translated: CASSYKGQANTGELFF.

The chain is built from TRBV6-5 and TRBJ1-2, with D perhaps matching TRBD1 (6 bases). V lost 0 bases and J lost 5, with 13 bases in between. The germline gives CDR1 MNHEY, CDR2 SVGAGI. This CDR3 comprises 15 residues. CDR3 DNA: TGTGCCAGCAGTTACTCGGGTGCGACAGGATATGGCTACACCTTC. Translation: CASSYSGATGYGYTF.

CDR3 coding DNA: TGTGCCAGCAGTCAGGCGTTAGGGGCTGAAAAACTGTTTTTT. This encodes CASSQALGAEKLFF. The rearrangement uses TRBV7-2 and TRBJ1-4, with D possibly matching TRBD1 (5 bases). The CDR3 loop spans 14 amino acids. The V end was cut by 6 bases, the J end by 7 bases, with 15 bases between. Looked up from germline, CDR1 is SGHTA and CDR2 is FQGNSA.

V is TRBV7-2 and J is TRBJ1-3, with D possibly TRBD1 on 5 matching bases. The CDR3 is made up of 15 amino acids. Germline assignment: CDR1 SGHTA and CDR2 FQGNSA. The ends were cut back, 1 base at V and 5 bases at J, with 12 bases in the middle. Here the CDR3 reads CASSLGAGFRNTIYF. CDR3 coding DNA: TGTGCCAGCAGCTTAGGGGCAGGGTTTAGAAACACCATATATTTT.

This clone was picked up a small number of times. V gene TRBV29-1 combines with J gene TRBJ2-7; 8 bases align to TRBD1. Germline V gene sequence: CDR1 SQVTM, CDR2 ANQGSEA. Trimming took 5 bases from V and 5 from J; bases not matched to a gene: 8. CDR3 length: 13 amino acids. The CDR3 DNA reads as TGCAGCGTTCCGGGAACAGGGGGACACGAGCAGTACTTC. Translating gives CSVPGTGGHEQYF.

This clone showed up just once. The CDR3 loop reads CASSVGVVSAEAFF. The CDR3 DNA is TGTGCCAGCAGCGTAGGTGTGGTGTCGGCTGAAGCTTTCTTT. J is TRBJ1-1 and V is TRBV9; D gene ambiguous. The V gene's germline CDR1 is SGDLS and CDR2 YYNGEE. V shed 0 bases and J shed 6 bases, with 12 bases lying between them. CDR3 length equals 14 residues.

This chain connects TRBV7-8 to TRBJ2-7, with 8 bases that match TRBD2. The CDR3 is made up of 15 amino acids. From germline, CDR1 is SGHVS and CDR2 FQNEAQ. The junction had 8 bases not matched to a gene; V was cut back by 5 bases and J by 2 bases. CDR3 in amino acids: CASSARGGVTYEQYF. As DNA, the CDR3 is TGTGCCAGCAGCGCCCGGGGGGGGGTTACCTACGAGCAGTACTTC.

V is TRBV9 and J is TRBJ2-3, with D perhaps TRBD2 (5 bases). CDR1 and CDR2 from the germline V gene are SGDLS and YYNGEE. This CDR3 region has 13 residues. Trimming shortened V by 0 bases and J by 8 bases, and 10 bases separated the two germline ends. This CDR3 is CASSVVVEGTQYF. The CDR3 DNA reads as TGTGCCAGCAGCGTAGTGGTCGAGGGTACGCAGTATTTT.

The chain carries TRBV29-1 and TRBJ2-1; no clear D. Germline loops: CDR1 SQVTM, CDR2 ANQGSEA. This CDR3 is built from 15 residues. V gave up 0 bases and J gave up 3 bases, with 12 bases separating them. The DNA of the CDR3 is TGCAGCGTTGAAGATGGAGCGCAGTTCTACAATGAGCAGTTCTTC. Amino acids: CSVEDGAQFYNEQFF.